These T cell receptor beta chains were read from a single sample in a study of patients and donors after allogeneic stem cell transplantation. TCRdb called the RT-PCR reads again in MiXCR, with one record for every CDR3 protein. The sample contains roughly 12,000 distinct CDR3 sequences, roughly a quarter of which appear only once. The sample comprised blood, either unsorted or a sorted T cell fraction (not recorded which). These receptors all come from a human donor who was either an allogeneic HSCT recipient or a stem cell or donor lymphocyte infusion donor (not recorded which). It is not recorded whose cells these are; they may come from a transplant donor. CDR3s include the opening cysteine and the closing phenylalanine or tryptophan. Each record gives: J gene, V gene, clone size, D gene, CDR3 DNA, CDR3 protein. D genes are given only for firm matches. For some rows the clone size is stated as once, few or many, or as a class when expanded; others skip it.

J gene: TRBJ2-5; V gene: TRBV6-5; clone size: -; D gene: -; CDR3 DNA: TGTGCCAGCAGTTACGCCGACTACCATGGAGAGACCCAGTACTTC; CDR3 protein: CASSYADYHGETQYF
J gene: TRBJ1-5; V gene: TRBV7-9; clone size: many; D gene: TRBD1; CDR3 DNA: TGTGCCAGCAGCTTGGGAGATAGGGAGGGGGCCAATCAGCCCCAGCATTTT; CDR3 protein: CASSLGDREGANQPQHF
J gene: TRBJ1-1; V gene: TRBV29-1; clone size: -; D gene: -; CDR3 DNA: TGCAGCGTCGGGCCTTTGAACACTGAAGCTTTCTTT; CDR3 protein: CSVGPLNTEAFF
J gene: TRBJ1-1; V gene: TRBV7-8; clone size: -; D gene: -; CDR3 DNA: TGTGCCAGCAGCTTAGGAGAGTCCCGGATTCTCCTACGAGCTTTCTTT; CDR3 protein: CASSLGESRILLRAFF
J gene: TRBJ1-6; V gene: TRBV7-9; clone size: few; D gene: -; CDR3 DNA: TGTGCCAGCAGCTTAGCGGACAGAGATAATTCACCCCTCCACTTT; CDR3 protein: CASSLADRDNSPLHF
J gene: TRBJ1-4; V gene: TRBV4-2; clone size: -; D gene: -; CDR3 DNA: TGTGCCAGCAGCCCGTGGGCAGGGAATGAAAAACTGTTTTTT; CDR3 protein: CASSPWAGNEKLFF
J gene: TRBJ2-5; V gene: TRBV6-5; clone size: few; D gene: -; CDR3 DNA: TGTGCCAGCAGTTGGGACAGCGGGAGTGGGACCCAGTACTTC; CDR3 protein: CASSWDSGSGTQYF
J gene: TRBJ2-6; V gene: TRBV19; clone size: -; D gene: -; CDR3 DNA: TGTGCCAGTAGTCCGTCATCCTCTGGGGCCAACGTCCTGACTTTC; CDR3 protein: CASSPSSSGANVLTF
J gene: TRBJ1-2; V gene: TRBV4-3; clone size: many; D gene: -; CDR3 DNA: TGCGCCAGCAGCCCCCAACTCCTAGGTCTGGAAGGCTACACCTTC; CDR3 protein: CASSPQLLGLEGYTF
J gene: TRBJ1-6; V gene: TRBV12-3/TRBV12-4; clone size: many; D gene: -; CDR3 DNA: TGTGCCAGCAGTTTAGGGGCCCTCAACTCACCCCTCCACTTT; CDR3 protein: CASSLGALNSPLHF
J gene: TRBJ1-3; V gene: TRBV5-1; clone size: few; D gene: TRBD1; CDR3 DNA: TGCGCCCGCAATGAGGGGGCGTTGGGCTCTGGAAACACCATATATTTT; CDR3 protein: CARNEGALGSGNTIYF
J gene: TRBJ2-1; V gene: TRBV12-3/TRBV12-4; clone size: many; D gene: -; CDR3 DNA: TGTGCCAGCAGTGCCTCCACTAGCTACAATGAGCAGTTCTTC; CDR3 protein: CASSASTSYNEQFF
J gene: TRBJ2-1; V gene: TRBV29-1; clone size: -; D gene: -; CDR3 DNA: TGCAGCGTTATTAGGTCCAGCTCCTACAATGAGCAGTTCTTC; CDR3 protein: CSVIRSSSYNEQFF
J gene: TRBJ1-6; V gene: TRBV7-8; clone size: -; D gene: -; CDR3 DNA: TGTGCCAGCAGCTTAACCGGAGTGGCCACCCTCCACTTT; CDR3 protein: CASSLTGVATLHF
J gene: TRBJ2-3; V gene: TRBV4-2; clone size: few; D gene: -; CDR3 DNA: TGTGCCAGCAGCCAGCAATTTACGCGGGGCACAGATACGCAGTATTTT; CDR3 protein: CASSQQFTRGTDTQYF
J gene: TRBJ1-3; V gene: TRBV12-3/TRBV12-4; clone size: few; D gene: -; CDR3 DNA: TGTGCCAGCAGCTACGGACAGATCTCTGGAAACACCATATATTTT; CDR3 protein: CASSYGQISGNTIYF
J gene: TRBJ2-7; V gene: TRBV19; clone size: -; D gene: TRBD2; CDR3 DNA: TGTGCCAGTAGTTTTGGGAGGGCTTTTATCGGCGAGCAGTACTTC; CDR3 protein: CASSFGRAFIGEQYF
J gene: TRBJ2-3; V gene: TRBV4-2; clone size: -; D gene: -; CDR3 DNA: TGTGCCAGCAGCCAACGGGACACAGATACGCAGTATTTT; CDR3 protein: CASSQRDTDTQYF
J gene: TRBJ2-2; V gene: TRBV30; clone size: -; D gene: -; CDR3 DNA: TGTGCCTGGTTGCAGAGAGCGGTCCTAGGCACCGGGGAGCTGTTTTTT; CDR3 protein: CAWLQRAVLGTGELFF
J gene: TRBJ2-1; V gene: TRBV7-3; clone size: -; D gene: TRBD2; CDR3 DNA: TGTGCCAGCAGCGGGGGGACTAAAGACGAGCAGTTCTTC; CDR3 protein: CASSGGTKDEQFF
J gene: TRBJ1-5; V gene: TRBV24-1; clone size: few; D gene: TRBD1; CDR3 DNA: TGTGCCACCAGAACCGGGACAGGAGCCTTCAATCAGCCCCAGCATTTT; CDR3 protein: CATRTGTGAFNQPQHF
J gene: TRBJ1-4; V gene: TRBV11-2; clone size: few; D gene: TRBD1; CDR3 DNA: TGTGCCAGCAGCTTAGAAGACAGGGGTAATGAAAAACTGTTTTTT; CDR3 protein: CASSLEDRGNEKLFF
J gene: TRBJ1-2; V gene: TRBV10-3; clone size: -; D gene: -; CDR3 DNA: TGTGCCATCAGTGAGTGGCAGCTCAACTATGGCTACACCTTC; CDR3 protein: CAISEWQLNYGYTF
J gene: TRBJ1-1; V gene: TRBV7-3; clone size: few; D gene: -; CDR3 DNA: TGTGCCAGCAGCTTAAGCCAGAGAAACACTGAAGCTTTCTTT; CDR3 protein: CASSLSQRNTEAFF
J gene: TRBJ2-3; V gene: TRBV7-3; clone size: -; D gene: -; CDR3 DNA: TGTGCCAGCAGCTCCCCATTTGAGGCCCTGTCTCCAGATACGCAGTATTTT; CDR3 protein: CASSSPFEALSPDTQYF
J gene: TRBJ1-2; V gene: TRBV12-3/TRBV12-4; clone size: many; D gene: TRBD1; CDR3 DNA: TGTGCCAGCAGACTCGACAGGGGTGAGGACTATGGCTACACCTTC; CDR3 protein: CASRLDRGEDYGYTF
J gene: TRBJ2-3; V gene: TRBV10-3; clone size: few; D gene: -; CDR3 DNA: TGTGCCATCAGTGGCTTCGGGGCGGGAAATGCAGTTACGCAGTATTTT; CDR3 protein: CAISGFGAGNAVTQYF
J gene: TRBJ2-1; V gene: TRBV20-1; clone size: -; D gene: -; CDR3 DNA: TGCAGTGCTTCGGCCAGCTCCTACAATGAGCAGTTCTTC; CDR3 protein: CSASASSYNEQFF
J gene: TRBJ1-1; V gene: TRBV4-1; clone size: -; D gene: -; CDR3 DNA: TGCGCCAGCAGCCAATCCGGGGGGACTGAAGCTTTCTTT; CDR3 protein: CASSQSGGTEAFF
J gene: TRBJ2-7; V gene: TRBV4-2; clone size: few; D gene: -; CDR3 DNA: TGTGCCAGCAGCCAAGATCTGAGGGCAGGGGACTACGAGCAGTACTTC; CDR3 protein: CASSQDLRAGDYEQYF
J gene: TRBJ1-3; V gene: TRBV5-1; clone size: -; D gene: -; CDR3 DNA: TGCGCCAGCAGCTTGGTGTCGTACGGCTCTGGAAACACCATATATTTT; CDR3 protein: CASSLVSYGSGNTIYF
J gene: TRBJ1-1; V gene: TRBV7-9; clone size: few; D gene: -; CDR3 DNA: TGTGCCAGCAGCTTAGGACTGGGGCGGGTCACTGAAGCTTTCTTT; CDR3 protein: CASSLGLGRVTEAFF
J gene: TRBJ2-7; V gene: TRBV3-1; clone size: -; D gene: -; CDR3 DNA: TGTGCCAGCAGCCAAGACCACTCCTACGAGCAGTACTTC; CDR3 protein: CASSQDHSYEQYF
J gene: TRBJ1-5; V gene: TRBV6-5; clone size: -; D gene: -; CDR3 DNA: TGTGCCAGCAGTTACCTAGGGGGGCCCCAGCATTTT; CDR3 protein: CASSYLGGPQHF
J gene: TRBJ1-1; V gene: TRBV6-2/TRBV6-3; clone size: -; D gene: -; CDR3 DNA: TGTGCCAGCAGTCGGTCAGTCGGCACTGAAGCTTTCTTT; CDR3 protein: CASSRSVGTEAFF
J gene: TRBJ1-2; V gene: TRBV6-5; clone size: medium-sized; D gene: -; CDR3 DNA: TGTGCCAGCAGTTACTTAGGGCGCCCTTATGGCTACACCTTC; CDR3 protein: CASSYLGRPYGYTF
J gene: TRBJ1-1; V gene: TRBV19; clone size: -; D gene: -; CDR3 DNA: TGTGCCAGTAGTAAGCAAGGGGGTTACTTATTGAACACTGAAGCTTTCTTT; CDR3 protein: CASSKQGGYLLNTEAFF
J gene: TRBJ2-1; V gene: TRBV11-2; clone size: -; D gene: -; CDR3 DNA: TGTGCCAGCAGCGTCTTTGAGCCCGTGGGGCAGTTCTTC; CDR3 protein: CASSVFEPVGQFF
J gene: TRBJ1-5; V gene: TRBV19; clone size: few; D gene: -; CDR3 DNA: TGTGCCAGTAGTACGAGGATTGGACAGCCCCAGCATTTT; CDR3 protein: CASSTRIGQPQHF
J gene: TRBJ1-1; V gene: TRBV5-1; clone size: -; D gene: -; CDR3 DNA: TGCGCCAGCAGCTTGGCAGGGCGGGGGAACACTGAAGCTTTCTTT; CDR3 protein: CASSLAGRGNTEAFF